The 10 T cell receptor beta chains listed next were all sequenced from one sample in a study of OX40 agonist ivuxolimab in advanced cancers. Clones were sequenced by immunoSEQ multiplex PCR, and TCRdb holds only the in-frame ones, with some missing. The data hold about 58,000 clones, with 70% to 90% observed a single time. Sequences were derived from CD4+ or CD8+ T cells sorted from blood, sampled in a trial of the OX40 agonist ivuxolimab. The receptors shown here come from an adult with an advanced solid tumor such as melanoma, head and neck, liver or kidney cancer.

CDR3 DNA: TGTGCCAGCAGCTTAGTGGGGGGGGCAGACTACAATGAGCAGTTCTTC. It codes for CASSLVGGADYNEQFF. The chain combines TRBV7-2 with TRBJ2-1; TRBD2 is a possible D gene (7 bases). This CDR3 comprises 16 residues. Germline V gene sequence: CDR1 SGHTA, CDR2 FQGNSA. V lost 1 base and J 3 bases, leaving 13 bases between the germline ends.

This rearrangement joins TRBV19 to TRBJ2-7; 11 bases align to TRBD1. This CDR3 has 15 residues. After removal of 6 bases from V and 3 bases from J, the junction contained 7 bases not matched to a gene. CDR1 is LNHDA, CDR2 SQIVND, per germline (reference sequence). CDR3 sequence reads: CASSVGTGGYYEQYF. The CDR3 nucleotides are TGTGCCAGTAGCGTAGGGACAGGGGGATACTACGAGCAGTACTTC.

The chain uses TRBV19 and TRBJ1-1, with D tentatively TRBD1 (5 bases). The V end lost 2 bases, the J end lost 3 bases, and 10 bases lay between the germline ends. The CDR3 extends over 14 amino acids. Germline lookup yields CDR1 LNHDA and CDR2 SQIVND (reference sequence). The CDR3 DNA is TGTGCCAGTAGTATACGGGGCAGGGACACTGAAGCTTTCTTT. Translation: CASSIRGRDTEAFF. Variable domain in full (rest from reference TRBV19 and TRBJ1-1): DGGITQSPKYLFRKEGQNVTLSCEQNLNHDAMYWYRQDPGQGLRLIYYSQIVNDFQKGDIAEGYSVSREKKESFPLTVTSAQKNPTAFYLCASSIRGRDTEAFFGQGTRLTVV.

CDR3 DNA sequence: TGTGCCAGCAGCCAAGCGGCGGGTGTCGATGAGCAGTTCTTC. Its protein is CASSQAAGVDEQFF. The chain combines TRBV14 with TRBJ2-1; D possibly corresponds to TRBD2 (5 bases). CDR3 size: 14 residues. Germline assignment: CDR1 SGHDN and CDR2 FVKESK. Trimming took off 1 base at V and 8 bases at J, with 12 bases between the two ends. Complete variable domain (other parts from reference TRBV14 and TRBJ2-1): EAGVTQFPSHSVIEKGQTVTLRCDPISGHDNLYWYRRVMGKEIKFLLHFVKESKQDESGMPNNRFLAERTGGTYSTLKVQPAELEDSGVYFCASSQAAGVDEQFFGPGTRLTVL.

Turning to this clone: This sample also contains other DNA sequences that code for the same CDR3. The V gene is TRBV2, the J gene TRBJ2-6; the D is unclear. Germline V CDR1 and CDR2: SNHLY, FYNNEI. This CDR3 contains 15 residues. The germline V and J ends were trimmed by 3 bases and 0 bases, with 6 bases remaining between them. The CDR3 loop is CASSDWSSGANVLTF. CDR3 bases: TGTGCCAGCAGTGATTGGTCCTCTGGGGCCAACGTCCTGACTTTC. The whole variable domain, remainder taken from reference TRBV2 and TRBJ2-6, is EPEVTQTPSHQVTQMGQEVILRCVPISNHLYFYWYRQILGQKVEFLVSFYNNEISEKSEIFDDQFSVERPDGSNFTLKIRSTKLEDSAMYFCASSDWSSGANVLTFGAGSRLTVL.

The chain uses TRBV7-2 and TRBJ1-6; D uncertain. The ends were cut back, 1 base at V and 0 bases at J, with 4 bases in the middle. Germline V gives CDR1 SGHTA, CDR2 FQGNSA. The CDR3 runs to 15 residues. CDR3 in DNA: TGTGCCAGCAGCTTAGGGTTCTCCTATAATTCACCCCTCCACTTT. It yields the protein CASSLGFSYNSPLHF.

V is TRBV29-1 and J is TRBJ2-5, with no clear D. Germline V gene lookup returns CDR1 SQVTM and CDR2 ANQGSEA. The CDR3 runs to 14 residues. V lost 5 bases, J lost 0 bases, and 13 bases lay in between. The CDR3 DNA reads as TGCAGCGTTCCCCTGGGTGGGCACCAAGAGACCCAGTACTTC. Translation gives CSVPLGGHQETQYF.

The chain joins TRBV20-1 to TRBJ1-2; weak D call: TRBD1 (5 bases). Trimming left V 4 bases short and J 4 bases short, with 7 bases between. The CDR3 has 11 residues. Germline loops: CDR1 DFQATT, CDR2 SNEGSKA (reference sequence). The CDR3 DNA sequence: TGCAGTGCTACAGGGTCCTATGGCTACACCTTC. Amino acid sequence: CSATGSYGYTF.

This clone was observed many times. V usage is TRBV5-1 and J usage is TRBJ1-2, with TRBD1 matching 10 bases. The CDR3 has 15 amino acids. From germline, CDR1 is SGHRS and CDR2 YFSETQ. Trimming cost V 0 bases and J 6 bases; bases outside gene matches: 5. The CDR3 region has the DNA TGCGCCAGCAGCTTGGAGGGACAGGGGATAGATGGCTACACCTTC. Protein sequence: CASSLEGQGIDGYTF.

This clone occurred once. CDR3 coding DNA: TGCGCCAGCAGGGAGGGGTATTTAGAGAACACTGAAGCTTTCTTT. Translated: CASREGYLENTEAFF. V is TRBV10-2 and J is TRBJ1-1, with D maybe TRBD1 (5 bases). V lost 6 bases and J 1 base, leaving 15 bases between the germline ends. CDR1 and CDR2 from the germline V gene are WSHSY and SAAADI. CDR3 size: 15 residues.